A single sample gave rise to the 2 T cell receptor beta chains below, sequenced in a study of CD8 T cells in Susac syndrome. Random hexamers primed reverse transcription of roughly 0.5 to 1 ug RNA. TCRdb redid the calling of the immunoSEQ multiplex PCR reads with MiXCR, one entry per CDR3 protein. The data hold a few hundred thousand distinct CDR3 sequences, with around 93% observed a single time. The sample was CD4+ T cells from PBMCs. The source is a human donor with multiple sclerosis.

The chain has TRBV30 and TRBJ1-2, with D hard to call. The CDR3 length is 18 residues. Germline values: CDR1 GTSNPN, CDR2 SVGIG (reference sequence). V lost 2 bases, J lost 4 bases, and 26 bases lay in between. The CDR3 sequence: CAWSSGRTGRTILYGYTF. The CDR3 nucleotides read TGTGCCTGGAGTTCAGGAAGAACGGGCAGGACTATCCTCTATGGCTACACCTTC.

This clonotype has only a few counts. The chain employs TRBV7-9 and TRBJ1-1, with no clear D. There are 11 residues in the CDR3. The V end was cut by 2 bases, the J end by 5 bases, with 3 bases between. Germline V lookup: CDR1 SEHNR, CDR2 FQNEAQ (reference sequence). CDR3 in DNA: TGTGCCAGCAGCTTAAGGACTGAAGCTTTCTTT. Its protein is CASSLRTEAFF.